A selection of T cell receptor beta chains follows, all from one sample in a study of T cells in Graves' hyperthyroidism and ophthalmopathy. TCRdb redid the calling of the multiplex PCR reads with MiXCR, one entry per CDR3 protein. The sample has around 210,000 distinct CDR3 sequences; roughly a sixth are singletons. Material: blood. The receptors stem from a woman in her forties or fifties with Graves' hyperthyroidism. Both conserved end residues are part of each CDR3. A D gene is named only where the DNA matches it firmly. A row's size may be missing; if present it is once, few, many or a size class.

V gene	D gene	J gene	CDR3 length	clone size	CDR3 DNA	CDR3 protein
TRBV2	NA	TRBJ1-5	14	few	TGTGCCAGCAATGGGCAGGGAGGGACTCAGCCCCAGCATTTT	CASNGQGGTQPQHF
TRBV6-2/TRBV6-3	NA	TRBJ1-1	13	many	TGTGCCAGCAGCGTCCAGGAGAACACTGAAGCTTTCTTT	CASSVQENTEAFF
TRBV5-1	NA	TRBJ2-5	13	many	TGCGCCAGCAGCTTGGCAACGGCGGAGACCCAGTACTTC	CASSLATAETQYF
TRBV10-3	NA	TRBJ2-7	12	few	TGTGCCATCAGTGAGTCAGGGGACGAGCAGTACTTC	CAISESGDEQYF
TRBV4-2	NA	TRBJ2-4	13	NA	TGTGCCAGCAGTCAAGCTTCTGAAAACATTCAGTACTTC	CASSQASENIQYF
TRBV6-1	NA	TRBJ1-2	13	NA	TGTGCCACCAGCGCCGATAGGGGCTATGGCTACACCTTC	CATSADRGYGYTF
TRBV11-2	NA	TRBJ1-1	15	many	TGTGCCAGCAGCTTAGAAGCCAGGGAGAACACTGAAGCTTTCTTT	CASSLEARENTEAFF
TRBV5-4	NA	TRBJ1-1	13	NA	TGTGCTAGCAGCTCGCGTCCGGGCCCTGAAGCTTTCTTT	CASSSRPGPEAFF
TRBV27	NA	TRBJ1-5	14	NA	TGTGCCAGCAGTTTCAGGGGTCGTAATCAGCCCCAGCATTTT	CASSFRGRNQPQHF
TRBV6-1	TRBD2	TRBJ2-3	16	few	TGTGCCAGCAGTATCGGGACTAGCGGGAGTACAGATACGCAGTATTTT	CASSIGTSGSTDTQYF
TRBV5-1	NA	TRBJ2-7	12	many	TGCGCCAGCAGCTTGAATGTCGACGAGCAGTACTTC	CASSLNVDEQYF
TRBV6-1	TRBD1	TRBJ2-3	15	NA	TGTGCCAGCAGTGAGTCAGGGGGCAGGTCAGATACGCAGTATTTT	CASSESGGRSDTQYF
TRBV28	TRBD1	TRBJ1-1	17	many	TGTGCCAGCAGTTCAATCTCAGCCGGGACAGGGAACACTGAAGCTTTCTTT	CASSSISAGTGNTEAFF
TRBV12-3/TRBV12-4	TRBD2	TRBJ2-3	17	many	TGTGCCAGCAGTTCCCCCCCCGGAGCCCCCGGGGGGGATACGCAGTATTTT	CASSSPPGAPGGDTQYF
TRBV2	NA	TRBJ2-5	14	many	TGTGCCAGCAGTCCCGCGGCTAGCTCCGAGACCCAGTACTTC	CASSPAASSETQYF
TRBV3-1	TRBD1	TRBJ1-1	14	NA	TGTGCCAGCAGCCGCCTTACAGGGGGAACTGAAGCTTTCTTT	CASSRLTGGTEAFF
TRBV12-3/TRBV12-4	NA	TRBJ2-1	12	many	TGTGCCAGCAGTGCGGCCTACAATGAGCAGTTCTTC	CASSAAYNEQFF
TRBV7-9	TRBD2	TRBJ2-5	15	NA	TGTGCCAGCAGCTACAGCGGGAGTGTCAGAGAGACCCAGTACTTC	CASSYSGSVRETQYF
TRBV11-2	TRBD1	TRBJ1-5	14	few	TGTGCCAGCAGCTTGGGACAGGGGTATCAGCCCCAGCATTTT	CASSLGQGYQPQHF
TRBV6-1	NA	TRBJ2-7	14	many	TGTGCCAGCACCAGGGGGACTAGTGGGGGCGAGCAGTACTTC	CASTRGTSGGEQYF
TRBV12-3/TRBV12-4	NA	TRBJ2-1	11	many	TGTGCCAGCGGTAACGAGGGTGAGCAGTTCTTC	CASGNEGEQFF
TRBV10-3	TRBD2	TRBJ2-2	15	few	TGTGCCATCAGTGAACGTAGCGGGAGCACCGGGGAGCTGTTTTTT	CAISERSGSTGELFF
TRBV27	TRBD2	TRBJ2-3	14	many	TGTGCCAGCAGTTCGGGACTAGCAATAGATACGCAGTATTTT	CASSSGLAIDTQYF
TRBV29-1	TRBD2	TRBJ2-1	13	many	TGCAGCGTGGGGCTAGCGGGACCAAATGAGCAGTTCTTC	CSVGLAGPNEQFF
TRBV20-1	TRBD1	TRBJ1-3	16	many	TGCAGTGCTAGACCTGACCTGACAGGGGGAGGAAACACCATATATTTT	CSARPDLTGGGNTIYF
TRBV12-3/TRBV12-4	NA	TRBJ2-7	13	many	TGTGCCAGCAGTTTAGTGGCGACGCACGAGCAGTACTTC	CASSLVATHEQYF
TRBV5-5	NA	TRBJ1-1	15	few	TGTGCCAGCAGCTGGCGGACAGCGACGAACACTGAAGCTTTCTTT	CASSWRTATNTEAFF
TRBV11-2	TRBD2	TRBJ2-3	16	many	TGTGCCAGCAGCTTCGGCGGCGGGAGTAGCACAGATACGCAGTATTTT	CASSFGGGSSTDTQYF
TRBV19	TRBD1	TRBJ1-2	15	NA	TGTGCCAGTACCCTCCTCCGGGACAGGGGGTATGGCTACACCTTC	CASTLLRDRGYGYTF